This entry describes one TCR beta chain. In the study's own analysis: Quantification of nucleated cells was approximated via reference gene primer amplification. Generated by immunoSEQ multiplex PCR, the TCRdb table keeps only in-frame clones and is missing some. From that table come the V and J calls and clone size; the DNA was used to work out D and trimming. In the table there are roughly 150,000 clones, under 90% of which are singletons. This entry is derived from a study of blood T cell repertoires in COVID-19. At the level of the study: COVID-19 samples collected from the United States, Italy and Spain covered acute and convalescent phases. Sources were T cells, B-cell-depleted T cells, or PBMCs; the material itself was cDNA or gDNA.

Trimming removed 5 bases from V and 4 bases from J, with 15 bases in between. The length of the CDR3 is 15 residues. Germline V gene lookup returns CDR1 SGHVS and CDR2 FNYEAQ. The V and J genes are TRBV7-6 and TRBJ2-1, with a possible D match to TRBD1 (6 bases). This receptor was taken from a human donor in a cohort sampled during active COVID-19. The sample consisted of peripheral blood. CDR3 loop: CASSPRADRYNEQFF. Here the CDR3 DNA reads TGTGCCAGCAGCCCGAGAGCCGACAGGTACAATGAGCAGTTCTTC.